These 32 T cell receptor beta chains were all obtained from the same sample, sequenced in a study of cytomegalovirus exposure and HLA in healthy donors. PCR primers comprised 60 Vbeta and 13 Jbeta primers. Assay: immunoSEQ multiplex PCR; the TCRdb copy retains only in-frame clones and omits some. The table has under 150,000 clones, 60% to 80% seen once. The sequenced sample consisted of PBMCs. The receptor source for this set is a woman aged 60 to 75 in good health and CMV-seronegative.

The chain combines TRBV27 with TRBJ2-1, with TRBD2 matching 7 bases. V trimming: 3 bases; J trimming: 5 bases; junction bases outside the gene matches: 13. The CDR3 runs to 17 residues. CDR1 is MNHEY and CDR2 is SMNVEV in the germline V gene (reference sequence). Written as DNA, the CDR3 is TGTGCCAGCAGTTTGGGTTCGGGAGCGGGGTCCCACAATGAGCAGTTCTTC. Its protein is CASSLGSGAGSHNEQFF.

The chain links TRBV5-1 to TRBJ2-2; 10 bases fit TRBD1. Unmatched junction bases numbered 12, after V lost 0 bases and J lost 7 bases. Germline CDR1 reads SGHRS; CDR2 reads YFSETQ. This CDR3 is built from 18 residues. CDR3 region: CASSLAPGQGVKHGELFF. The CDR3 region has the DNA TGCGCCAGCAGCTTGGCCCCCGGACAGGGGGTTAAGCACGGGGAGCTGTTTTTT. The full variable domain, rest sourced from reference TRBV5-1 and TRBJ2-2, is KAGVTQTPRYLIKTRGQQVTLSCSPISGHRSVSWYQQTPGQGLQFLFEYFSETQRNKGNFPGRFSGRQFSNSRSEMNVSTLELGDSALYLCASSLAPGQGVKHGELFFGEGSRLTVL.

The chain is built from TRBV29-1 and TRBJ2-2; D remains ambiguous. This CDR3 has 11 residues. Trimming removed 5 bases from V and 5 bases from J, with 6 bases in between. The V gene's germline CDR1 is SQVTM and CDR2 ANQGSEA. The CDR3 DNA sequence: TGCAGCGTTTTACAGACCGGGGAGCTGTTTTTT. Its translation is CSVLQTGELFF.

This chain joins TRBV11-3 and TRBJ2-3; perhaps TRBD2 as D (7 bases). Germline-derived CDR1 and CDR2 are SGHNT and YENEEA. The CDR3 totals 19 residues. V shed 4 bases and J shed 3 bases, with 26 bases lying between them. CDR3 sequence: CASSSTGAWGGAGTDTQYF. The CDR3, as DNA: TGTGCCAGCAGCTCCACCGGGGCGTGGGGGGGCGCGGGGACAGATACGCAGTATTTT.

This clone was detected once. The chain combines TRBV28 with TRBJ1-1; D unresolved. Germline-derived CDR1 and CDR2 are MDHEN and SYDVKM. This CDR3 spans 15 amino acids. Trimming pared 7 bases from V and 0 bases from J, leaving 15 bases between. The chain's CDR3 is CASTQAPMVNTEAFF. The CDR3 DNA sequence: TGTGCCAGCACCCAAGCCCCTATGGTGAACACTGAAGCTTTCTTT. Full variable domain (rest looked up from reference TRBV28 and TRBJ1-1): DVKVTQSSRYLVKRTGEKVFLECVQDMDHENMFWYRQDPGLGLRLIYFSYDVKMKEKGDIPEGYSVSREKKERFSLILESASTNQTSMYLCASTQAPMVNTEAFFGQGTRLTVV.

The CDR3 coding sequence is TGTGCCAGCATCGTCAGGGCTTGGAACACTGAAGCTTTCTTT. Residues: CASIVRAWNTEAFF. This chain uses TRBV2 with TRBJ1-1; D perhaps matches TRBD1 (5 bases). V lost 7 bases and J lost 1, with 13 bases in between. This CDR3 has 14 residues. CDR1 is SNHLY, CDR2 FYNNEI, per germline. Full variable domain (missing parts from reference TRBV2 and TRBJ1-1): EPEVTQTPSHQVTQMGQEVILRCVPISNHLYFYWYRQILGQKVEFLVSFYNNEISEKSEIFDDQFSVERPDGSNFTLKIRSTKLEDSAMYFCASIVRAWNTEAFFGQGTRLTVV.

This clone was seen more than once but under ten times. V usage is TRBV5-1 and J usage is TRBJ2-2; the match to TRBD2 covers 9 bases. The CDR3 runs 16 residues. After removal of 3 bases from V and 4 bases from J, the junction contained 7 bases not matched to a gene. The germline V gene encodes CDR1 SGHRS and CDR2 YFSETQ. CDR3: CASSSTSGSVTGELFF. The CDR3 coding sequence is TGCGCCAGCAGCTCTACTAGCGGGTCGGTCACCGGGGAGCTGTTTTTT.

Of note for this clone: Compared with germline, one end of the junction differs, possibly owing to a read error. The chain carries TRBV7-9 and TRBJ2-5, with 9 nucleotides matching TRBD2. This CDR3 has 17 amino acids. CDR1 and CDR2 (germline): SEHNR, FQNEAQ (reference sequence). The CDR3 region is CSSRFGALAGGIQTQYF. CDR3 in DNA: TGTTCCAGCAGGTTCGGAGCACTTGCGGGAGGGATACAGACCCAGTACTTC.

The V gene is TRBV6-1, the J gene TRBJ2-5, with unresolved D. There are 12 residues in the CDR3. The germline V and J ends were trimmed by 6 bases and 5 bases, with 10 bases remaining between them. Per germline, CDR1 MNHNS and CDR2 SASEGT. The CDR3 sequence: CASSVAKETQYF. In DNA, the CDR3 is TGTGCCAGCAGCGTGGCCAAGGAGACCCAGTACTTC.

This clone has just a few counts. This chain connects TRBV18 to TRBJ2-5, with TRBD1 matching over 9 bases. V was pared by 4 bases and J by 1 base, with 4 bases of the junction left unmatched. CDR1 KGHSH and CDR2 LQKENI come from the germline V gene. The CDR3 runs to 15 residues. CDR3 DNA sequence: TGTGCCAGCTCACGGACAGGGGCGGGCCAAGAGACCCAGTACTTC. Translation: CASSRTGAGQETQYF. Full variable domain (rest looked up from reference TRBV18 and TRBJ2-5): NAGVMQNPRHLVRRRGQEARLRCSPMKGHSHVYWYRQLPEEGLKFMVYLQKENIIDESGMPKERFSAEFPKEGPSILRIQQVVRGDSAAYFCASSRTGAGQETQYFGPGTRLLVL.

This chain connects TRBV5-1 to TRBJ1-6; 8 nucleotides agree with TRBD1. The germline V gene has CDR1 SGHRS and CDR2 YFSETQ. The junction had 7 bases not matched to a gene; V was cut back by 4 bases and J by 7 bases. This CDR3 is built from 15 residues. Here the CDR3 DNA reads TGCGCCAGCAGCCTAAGGACAGGGCGAAATTCACCCCTCCACTTT. Encoded protein: CASSLRTGRNSPLHF.

This clone was seen more than once but under ten times. J is TRBJ1-3 and V is TRBV5-5; no definite D call. Deletions cut 4 bases from V and 4 bases from J, with 9 bases between. The CDR3 runs 13 residues. CDR1 is SGHKS and CDR2 is YYEKEE in the germline V gene (reference sequence). This CDR3 reads CASSPARGNTIYF. CDR3 nucleotides: TGTGCCAGCAGCCCTGCCCGGGGAAACACCATATATTTT. Combining the CDR3 with reference TRBV5-5 and TRBJ1-3 gives the whole variable domain DAGVTQSPTHLIKTRGQQVTLRCSPISGHKSVSWYQQVLGQGPQFIFQYYEKEERGRGNFPDRFSARQFPNYSSELNVNALLLGDSALYLCASSPARGNTIYFGEGSWLTVV.

The chain is built from TRBV10-1 and TRBJ1-4, with 9 nucleotides matching TRBD1. Trimming took 7 bases from V and 11 from J; bases not matched to a gene: 8. Germline V gene lookup returns CDR1 WNHNN and CDR2 SYGVQD (reference sequence). This CDR3 is built from 13 residues. CDR3 coding DNA: TGCGCCAGCACCCCCTCGACAGGGGGGAAACTGTTTTTT. Its translation: CASTPSTGGKLFF.

The chain recombines TRBV5-1 with TRBJ1-2; 7 bases agree with TRBD1. Losses at the gene ends were 0 bases for V and 6 bases for J; bases not matched to a gene: 5. The CDR3 runs 14 residues. The germline gives CDR1 SGHRS, CDR2 YFSETQ. For the CDR3, the DNA is TGCGCCAGCAGCTTGGAGTTCAGGGGGAATGGCTACACCTTC. Translation: CASSLEFRGNGYTF.

The J gene is TRBJ2-1, the V gene TRBV6-5; D might be TRBD2 (6 bases). Germline CDR1 MNHEY, CDR2 SVGAGI. CDR3 length: 14 residues. V gave up 6 bases and J gave up 7 bases, with 16 bases separating them. The CDR3 protein is CASSRSWDFNEQFF. The DNA of the CDR3 is TGTGCCAGCAGCCGATCCTGGGACTTTAATGAGCAGTTCTTC.

This sequence joins TRBV29-1 and TRBJ1-2; 9 bases match TRBD1. The ends lost 8 bases at V and 6 bases at J; junction bases unmatched: 7. The CDR3 is 12 residues long. Germline CDR1 SQVTM, CDR2 ANQGSEA. CDR3 sequence: CSHGTGFNGYTF. The CDR3 DNA follows: TGCAGCCACGGGACAGGGTTTAATGGCTACACCTTC.

This chain uses TRBV28 with TRBJ1-4, with 9 bases aligning to TRBD1. The CDR3 spans 15 residues. Trimming at V came to 2 bases and at J to 10 bases, leaving 8 bases not matched to a gene. CDR1 and CDR2 from the germline V gene are MDHEN and SYDVKM. The CDR3 nucleotides are TGTGCCAGCAGTTTACCTGGGGGACAGGGAGGAAAACTGTTTTTT. It is translated as CASSLPGGQGGKLFF.

This sequence joins TRBV7-3 and TRBJ2-5; TRBD1 matches 11 bases. The V and J ends lost 4 bases and 3 bases, in that order; junction bases with no gene match: 1. The CDR3 is 14 residues long. CDR1 is SGHTA, CDR2 FQGTGA, per germline. CDR3 protein: CASSWTGGEETQYF. In DNA form, the CDR3 reads TGTGCCAGCAGCTGGACAGGGGGCGAAGAGACCCAGTACTTC. Full variable domain (missing parts from reference TRBV7-3 and TRBJ2-5): GAGVSQTPSNKVTEKGKYVELRCDPISGHTALYWYRQSLGQGPEFLIYFQGTGAADDSGLPNDRFFAVRPEGSVSTLKIQRTERGDSAVYLCASSWTGGEETQYFGPGTRLLVL.

The chain couples TRBV5-4 to TRBJ2-5; 8 nucleotides match TRBD2. Trimming at V came to 2 bases and at J to 4 bases, leaving 10 bases not matched to a gene. The germline CDR1 and CDR2 sequences are SGHNT and YYREEE (reference sequence). The CDR3 consists of 16 residues. CDR3 in DNA: TGTGCCAGCAGCTTTGCCCGGGGGGGAGTTGCAGAGACCCAGTACTTC. Its translation: CASSFARGGVAETQYF.

V gene TRBV27 combines with J gene TRBJ1-2; D is ambiguous. Germline-derived CDR1 and CDR2 are MNHEY and SMNVEV (reference sequence). The CDR3 extends over 13 amino acids. Trimming removed 3 bases from V and 2 bases from J, with 7 bases in between. CDR3 sequence (DNA): TGTGCCAGCAGTTTTTCAGGCAACTATGGCTACACCTTC. Translated: CASSFSGNYGYTF.

V gene TRBV9 combines with J gene TRBJ2-3; 10 positions match TRBD2. J gave up 4 bases and V 3 bases, and 11 bases lay outside the gene matches. Germline loops: CDR1 SGDLS, CDR2 YYNGEE. The CDR3 extends over 17 amino acids. CDR3 sequence reads: CASSGGGLAVVADTQYF. For the CDR3, the DNA is TGTGCCAGCAGCGGCGGAGGACTAGCGGTGGTTGCAGATACGCAGTATTTT.

The chain joins TRBV28 to TRBJ2-7; tentatively, D is TRBD1 (6 bases). Germline V gene lookup returns CDR1 MDHEN and CDR2 SYDVKM. Trimming pared 5 bases from V and 8 bases from J, leaving 22 bases between. The CDR3 is 15 residues long. CDR3 nucleotide sequence: TGTGCCAGCAGTCCTCCCCGACAGGTTATTCTGAAGCAGTACTTC. Translated: CASSPPRQVILKQYF.

CDR3 in amino acids: CASSGTSGRGYEQYF. The DNA of the CDR3 is TGTGCCAGCAGTGGGACAAGCGGGAGAGGGTACGAGCAGTACTTC. The genes are TRBV2 and TRBJ2-7; 8 positions match TRBD2. CDR3 length: 15 residues. CDR1 is SNHLY, CDR2 FYNNEI, per germline. V lost 4 bases to trimming and J lost 4 bases; unmatched junction nucleotides: 9. The full variable domain, its missing parts supplied by reference TRBV2 and TRBJ2-7, is EPEVTQTPSHQVTQMGQEVILRCVPISNHLYFYWYRQILGQKVEFLVSFYNNEISEKSEIFDDQFSVERPDGSNFTLKIRSTKLEDSAMYFCASSGTSGRGYEQYFGPGTRLTVT.

This sequence joins TRBV28 and TRBJ2-7, with D tentatively TRBD2 (7 bases). V was cut by 5 bases and J by 6 bases, with 17 bases left in between. Looked up from germline, CDR1 is MDHEN and CDR2 is SYDVKM. This CDR3 comprises 14 residues. Here the CDR3 reads CASSPAGARGEQYF. The CDR3, as DNA: TGTGCCAGCAGTCCGGCGGGGGCCAGGGGCGAGCAGTACTTC.

This chain connects TRBV15 to TRBJ2-7; TRBD2 might be the D (5 bases). From germline, CDR1 is LNHNV and CDR2 YYDKDF (reference sequence). The CDR3 runs to 13 residues. V was clipped by 2 bases and J by 3 bases, with 8 bases between them. The CDR3 DNA reads TGTGCCACCAGCAGACTAACTAGCTACGAGCAGTACTTC. Translation gives CATSRLTSYEQYF.

This clone was detected only a few times. J is TRBJ1-6 and V is TRBV6-1; 8 positions agree with TRBD1. CDR1 is MNHNS, CDR2 SASEGT, per germline. The trim removed 10 bases at V and 5 bases at J, leaving 4 bases unmatched. The CDR3 is made up of 13 amino acids. The CDR3 DNA follows: TGTGCCATCGCGGACAGGGATAATTCACCCCTCCACTTT. This codes for CAIADRDNSPLHF.

The CDR3 bases are TGTGCCAGCAGCCGAAGACAGGGTCCGACAAAGTACCAAGAGACCCAGTACTTC. Protein: CASSRRQGPTKYQETQYF. The rearrangement joins TRBV13 to TRBJ2-5; 7 bases match TRBD1. V was pared by 5 bases and J by 0 bases, with 15 bases of the junction left unmatched. Germline CDR1 reads PRHDT; CDR2 reads FYEKMQ (reference sequence). The CDR3 has 18 amino acids.

The chain has TRBV6-1 and TRBJ2-5; D ambiguous. The J call may be incorrect, as the DNA end agrees better with TRBJ2-7. CDR1 is MNHNS and CDR2 is SASEGT in the germline V gene. The CDR3 covers 14 residues. This CDR3 reads CASSEDGVLSEQYF. The CDR3 DNA follows: TGTGCCAGCAGTGAAGACGGAGTCTTAAGCGAGCAGTACTTC.

This sequence joins TRBV28 and TRBJ2-7, with 8 bases matching TRBD1. The CDR3 length is 14 residues. Unmatched junction bases numbered 16, after V lost 6 bases and J lost 12 bases. Germline values: CDR1 MDHEN, CDR2 SYDVKM. CDR3 amino acids: CASRRDRGLLAPYF. The CDR3 DNA follows: TGTGCCAGCAGACGAGACAGGGGTCTCTTAGCTCCGTACTTC.

The V call is TRBV19, the J call TRBJ2-2, with 9 bases that match TRBD2. Germline V gives CDR1 LNHDA, CDR2 SQIVND (reference sequence). The J segment lost 0 bases and the V segment lost 9 bases, leaving 17 bases of the junction unmatched. The CDR3 is 19 residues long. The CDR3 reads CASIKRSGTSFSNTGELFF. DNA of the CDR3: TGTGCCAGCATAAAAAGATCCGGGACTAGCTTCTCGAACACCGGGGAGCTGTTTTTT.

The CDR3 reads CASTLPGRGRNIQYF. The CDR3 DNA reads TGTGCCAGCACTCTCCCCGGGAGGGGGAGGAACATTCAGTACTTC. The rearrangement joins TRBV28 to TRBJ2-4; 8 bases map to TRBD2. CDR1 MDHEN and CDR2 SYDVKM come from the germline V gene. V lost 7 bases to trimming and J lost 7 bases; unmatched junction nucleotides: 12. CDR3 length: 15 residues.

J is TRBJ1-5 and V is TRBV19, with D perhaps TRBD1 (5 bases). Germline CDR1 reads LNHDA; CDR2 reads SQIVND (reference sequence). The V end lost 3 bases, the J end lost 4 bases, and 10 bases lay between the germline ends. CDR3 length: 14 residues. The CDR3 DNA is TGTGCCAGTAGTATGGTGGGGGGGAATCAGCCCCAGCATTTT. Translation: CASSMVGGNQPQHF.